This TCR beta chain was observed in a study of shared clonotypes between healthy human individuals. Study background: The donor pool was made up of a couple of women and three men aged 18 to 49. The study's findings and limits: Among several donors, roughly 5% of naive CD4 clonotypes were found in common.

Unmatched junction bases numbered 10, after V lost 0 bases and J lost 14 bases. The germline gives CDR1 KGHSH, CDR2 LQKENI. The CDR3 has 14 residues. Turning to this clone: The antigen is unknown.

Once extracted for a subset, genomic DNA was divided evenly among several immunoSEQ plates. The data were produced by immunoSEQ multiplex PCR, yet TCRdb's version contains in-frame clones alone and is incomplete. The table records about 1 million clones, around 75% of them present only once. The chain recombines TRBV18 with TRBJ2-1, with TRBD2 identical over 7 bases. This TCR was sampled from a man aged 18 to 29 in good health. The sequencing sample was made of memory CD4+ T cells sorted from blood. Stated subset: CD45RA-negative fraction. CDR3 in DNA: TGTGCCAGCTCACCACCCGGAGCGGGATGGAGGAAGTTCTTC. Translation: CASSPPGAGWRKFF. The full variable domain, rest sourced from reference TRBV18 and TRBJ2-1, is NAGVMQNPRHLVRRRGQEARLRCSPMKGHSHVYWYRQLPEEGLKFMVYLQKENIIDESGMPKERFSAEFPKEGPSILRIQQVVRGDSAAYFCASSPPGAGWRKFFGPGTRLTVL.